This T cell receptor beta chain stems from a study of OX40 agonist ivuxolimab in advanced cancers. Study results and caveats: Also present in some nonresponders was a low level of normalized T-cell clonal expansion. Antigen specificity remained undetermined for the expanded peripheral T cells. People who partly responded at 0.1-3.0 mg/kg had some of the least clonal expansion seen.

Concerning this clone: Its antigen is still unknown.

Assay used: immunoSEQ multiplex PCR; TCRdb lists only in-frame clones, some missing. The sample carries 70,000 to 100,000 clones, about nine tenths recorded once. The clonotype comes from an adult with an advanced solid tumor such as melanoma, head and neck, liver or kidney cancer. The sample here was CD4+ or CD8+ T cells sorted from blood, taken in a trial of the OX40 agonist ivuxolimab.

For the CDR3, the DNA is TGTGCCTGTGGGGGGGAAAATTCACCCCTCCACTTT. It codes for CACGGENSPLHF. The chain recombines TRBV30 with TRBJ1-6; a weak D match, TRBD1 (5 bases). This CDR3 spans 12 amino acids. Trimming pared 6 bases from V and 7 bases from J, leaving 10 bases between. From germline, CDR1 is GTSNPN and CDR2 SVGIG (reference sequence).